This T cell receptor beta chain was sequenced in a study of blood T cell repertoires in COVID-19. The sample holds one count of this clone. The germline gives CDR1 WSHSY, CDR2 SAAADI. The CDR3 is made up of 14 amino acids. V was clipped by 4 bases and J by 3 bases; unmatched bases: 3. Sequencing used immunoSEQ multiplex PCR; TCRdb keeps in-frame clones, though not all of them. Among about 100,000 clones listed, approximately 90% were seen once. Sequenced sample: peripheral blood. The source is a man aged 50-59 years with acute or convalescent COVID-19. This sequence joins TRBV10-2 and TRBJ2-3; 8 bases agree with TRBD2. CDR3 DNA sequence: TGCGCCAGCAGTGGACTAGCGAGGACAGATACGCAGTATTTT. Protein product: CASSGLARTDTQYF.